This T cell receptor (beta chain) stems from a study of CD8 T cells in ankylosing spondylitis (dated 2017 in TCRdb). Turning to the overall study: The study set out to find disease-linked TCR variants by profiling T cell receptor beta repertoires in ankylosing spondylitis patients and healthy donors. The full study cohort comprised some 27 ankylosing spondylitis patients and some 110 healthy donors. Samples of peripheral blood were taken, and for ankylosing spondylitis patients, synovial fluid was collected as well.

This clonotype was counted only a few times. The clone's antigen remains unknown. Per-base quality was not reported, and no clone a single base away is much larger than it. Sequencing took place on an Illumina HiSeq 2500. Quantitative 5'-RACE with molecular barcodes was used to prepare TCR beta libraries. As for the authors' bioinformatics: Disease-linked TCR variants were identified with a new computational method built on a probabilistic model of VDJ rearrangement. Through fastp at Q25 and MiXCR, TCRdb rebuilt clones from the public reads, retaining in-frame beta chains. Every CDR3 protein is listed once, alongside the most common genes and DNA of its rows. Here the V and J calls rest on TCRdb's processing, not on the authors' analysis. A total of 230,000 or so distinct CDR3 sequences appear in this sample, over 15% of them only once. The ten top clones hold approximately 33% of the sample. The full study reports these points: Some motif variants were previously reported in synovial fluid and blood of reactive arthritis patients, suggesting common disease-initiation mechanisms. The disease-linked clones had a CD8+ phenotype and were found at relatively low frequencies in peripheral blood. The disease-linked clones were reported to be significantly enriched in matched synovial fluid samples from ankylosing spondylitis patients. Blood from ankylosing spondylitis patients appeared to be characterized by a TCR beta motif composed of eight highly homologous amino acid variants.

Deletion took 5 bases off V and 1 base off J, with a span of 12 bases between the germline ends. Measured from the cysteine to the phenylalanine, the CDR3 is 15 residues long. Only the CDR3 region is kept as DNA, spanning 45 bases read in frame from base 1. Reading the germline V gene gives CDR1 MDHEN and CDR2 SYDVKM. The material sequenced was blood, either unsorted or a sorted T cell fraction (not recorded which). The TCR sequence derives from a male donor with ankylosing spondylitis or in good health (not recorded which). This chain is built from TRBV28 and TRBJ2-1; the D gene is tentatively TRBD1 or TRBD2, each matching 6 bases. The CDR3 protein is CASSPRRGSYNEQFF. The nucleotide sequence reads as follows: TGTGCCAGCAGTCCACGGAGGGGGTCCTACAATGAGCAGTTCTTC.